This TCR beta chain was captured by sequencing in a study of T cells in Graves' hyperthyroidism and ophthalmopathy. Study-level results: Ophthalmopathy was predicted by the model a median of roughly 6.7 months ahead of onset.

Per germline, CDR1 SGHVS and CDR2 FNYEAQ. The V end lost 5 bases, the J end lost 0 bases, and 10 bases lay between the germline ends. CDR3 length equals 14 residues. In regard to this clonotype: Its antigen is not known.

TCR beta CDR3 regions were amplified from RNA. First-round RT-PCR with HTBI primers amplified the TCR CDR3 region. From the multiplex PCR reads, TCRdb called clonotypes with MiXCR, one entry per CDR3 protein. This sample yields fewer than 650,000 distinct CDR3 sequences, of which approximately 48% are seen a single time; about 43% belongs to the top ten. The chain recombines TRBV7-6 with TRBJ2-5, with D uncertain. The receptor was derived from an adult woman with Graves' disease, either hyperthyroidism or ophthalmopathy (not recorded which). The sequenced sample consisted of peripheral blood or thyroid tissue (not recorded which). The CDR3 nucleotides are TGTGCCAGCAGCGACGGGTTTCACCAAGAGACCCAGTACTTC. It encodes CASSDGFHQETQYF.